These 28 T cell receptor beta chains were sequenced from one sample in a study of blood T cell repertoires in COVID-19. TCRdb keeps only in-frame clones here, not all; method: immunoSEQ multiplex PCR. The data hold 35,000 to 50,000 clones, with just under 85% observed a single time. Sequenced input: peripheral blood. Source of these receptors: a human donor with acute or convalescent COVID-19. The donor label of this sample is uncertain.

The chain combines TRBV5-6 with TRBJ1-1; D not certain. The germline V gene has CDR1 SGHDT and CDR2 YYEEEE. The CDR3 spans 14 residues. V dropped 0 bases and J dropped 5 bases, with 11 bases sitting between them. The CDR3 nucleotides are TGTGCCAGCAGCTTGGATCGGTTACTAACTGAAGCTTTCTTT. It encodes CASSLDRLLTEAFF.

This clone came up a few times. This chain uses TRBV4-2 with TRBJ2-7, with D tentatively TRBD1 (5 bases). Trimming left V 4 bases short and J 3 bases short, with 10 bases between. This CDR3 comprises 13 residues. Germline CDR1 is LGHNA and CDR2 is YNFKEQ. The CDR3 DNA follows: TGTGCCAGCAGCCCCGGACAAGACTACGAGCAGTACTTC. As protein: CASSPGQDYEQYF.

The rearrangement joins TRBV5-6 to TRBJ1-5; 9 bases are a match to TRBD1. Germline-derived CDR1 and CDR2 are SGHDT and YYEEEE. CDR3 size: 18 residues. Trimming at V came to 5 bases and at J to 4 bases, leaving 16 bases not matched to a gene. CDR3 DNA: TGTGCCAGCAGATTAGGGACAGGGTCTAAATTCTGGAATCAGCCCCAGCATTTT. It specifies CASRLGTGSKFWNQPQHF.

The chain combines TRBV4-1 with TRBJ2-7, with a possible D match to TRBD2 (5 bases). Trimming removed 0 bases at V and 0 bases at J, with 12 bases between. This CDR3 is built from 16 residues. Germline V gene lookup returns CDR1 MGHRA and CDR2 YSYEKL. CDR3 in amino acids: CASSQDLEGFSYEQYF. The CDR3, as DNA: TGCGCCAGCAGCCAAGATCTTGAGGGATTCTCCTACGAGCAGTACTTC.

This clone was observed a few times. The V gene is TRBV28, the J gene TRBJ1-4; D unclear. From germline, CDR1 is MDHEN and CDR2 SYDVKM. Deletions cut 6 bases from V and 5 bases from J, with 16 bases between. This CDR3 has 15 amino acids. Here the CDR3 reads CASSLAGRTNEKLFF. The DNA for the CDR3 is TGTGCCAGCAGCCTAGCCGGACGGACGAATGAAAAACTGTTTTTT.

This clone was recorded a few times. This rearrangement joins TRBV2 to TRBJ1-3, with 9 bases identical to TRBD1. Unmatched junction bases numbered 7, after V lost 1 base and J lost 0 bases. In germline, CDR1 is SNHLY, CDR2 FYNNEI. The CDR3 extends over 18 amino acids. CDR3 region: CASSEGHTGGYSGNTIYF. As DNA, the CDR3 is TGTGCCAGCAGTGAAGGCCACACAGGGGGCTACTCTGGAAACACCATATATTTT.

The chain recombines TRBV28 with TRBJ2-1; 14 bases agree with TRBD2. The CDR3 has 14 residues. Germline V lookup: CDR1 MDHEN, CDR2 SYDVKM. V lost 6 bases, J lost 10 bases, and 5 bases stayed unmatched. The CDR3, as DNA: TGTGCCAGCAGACCGGGACTAGCGGGAGCCGAGCAGTTCTTC. Amino acid sequence: CASRPGLAGAEQFF.

DNA for the CDR3: TGTGCCAGCAGCCTTGGGGGGACCTCCTACGAGCAGTACTTC. It is translated as CASSLGGTSYEQYF. This sequence joins TRBV6-5 and TRBJ2-7; tentatively, D is TRBD2 (6 bases). The CDR3 totals 14 residues. V dropped 6 bases and J dropped 0 bases, with 12 bases sitting between them. CDR1 and CDR2 (germline): MNHEY, SVGAGI.

This CDR3 is CASSLAPGGGLDEQFF. Here the CDR3 DNA reads TGTGCCAGCAGCTTAGCGCCAGGGGGCGGTTTGGATGAGCAGTTCTTC. The chain combines TRBV7-8 with TRBJ2-1; 8 positions agree with TRBD1. Germline values: CDR1 SGHVS, CDR2 FQNEAQ. There are 16 residues in the CDR3. With 0 bases clipped from V and 8 bases from J, the junction kept 9 bases outside the gene matches.

This clone was recorded only once. The CDR3 bases are TGTGCCAGCAGCTTAACAGGGGGAGTCTACGGGGAGCAGTACTTC. As protein: CASSLTGGVYGEQYF. The chain employs TRBV7-9 and TRBJ2-7; 8 bases align to TRBD1. Germline assignment: CDR1 SEHNR and CDR2 FQNEAQ (reference sequence). Trimming at V came to 2 bases and at J to 7 bases, leaving 10 bases not matched to a gene. The CDR3 sequence is 15 residues long.

The rearrangement links TRBV7-9 to TRBJ1-5; no definite D call. Germline V gives CDR1 SEHNR, CDR2 FQNEAQ (reference sequence). The CDR3 has 13 residues. Trimming left V 2 bases short and J 5 bases short, with 7 bases between. CDR3 sequence: CASSLLADQPQHF. In nucleotides, the CDR3 is TGTGCCAGCAGCTTACTGGCAGATCAGCCCCAGCATTTT.

The chain carries TRBV7-2 and TRBJ2-2, with TRBD1 matching over 7 bases. J was trimmed by 9 bases and V by 8 bases; bases with no gene match: 9. Germline CDR1 and CDR2: SGHTA and FQGNSA. The CDR3 sequence is 13 residues long. CDR3 protein: CASRDRARRELFF. The CDR3 DNA sequence: TGTGCCAGCCGCGACAGGGCAAGGCGGGAGCTGTTTTTT.

The chain uses TRBV6-4 and TRBJ1-2; D not resolved. CDR1 is MRHNA and CDR2 is SNTAGT in the germline V gene. This CDR3 is 16 amino acids long. V dropped 1 base and J dropped 4 bases, with 16 bases sitting between them. This chain's CDR3 is CASSDCAGTLVYGYTF. DNA of the CDR3: TGTGCCAGCAGTGACTGCGCAGGCACGTTGGTCTATGGCTACACCTTC.

The chain employs TRBV7-3 and TRBJ2-1, with 9 bases identical to TRBD2. The CDR3 is 15 residues long. Germline V CDR1 and CDR2: SGHTA, FQGTGA. Unmatched junction bases numbered 6, after V lost 5 bases and J lost 4 bases. The CDR3 DNA reads TGTGCCAGCAGCCTAATGAGCGGGGGGTACAATGAGCAGTTCTTC. This codes for CASSLMSGGYNEQFF.

The chain employs TRBV19 and TRBJ1-5, with 7 bases matching TRBD1. Unmatched junction bases numbered 7, after V lost 4 bases and J lost 4 bases. CDR1 and CDR2 from the germline V gene are LNHDA and SQIVND (reference sequence). The CDR3 contains 15 residues. The CDR3 DNA reads TGTGCCAGTAGTACCCCAGACAGGGATAATCAGCCCCAGCATTTT. This encodes CASSTPDRDNQPQHF. Full variable domain (rest looked up from reference TRBV19 and TRBJ1-5): DGGITQSPKYLFRKEGQNVTLSCEQNLNHDAMYWYRQDPGQGLRLIYYSQIVNDFQKGDIAEGYSVSREKKESFPLTVTSAQKNPTAFYLCASSTPDRDNQPQHFGDGTRLSIL.

The chain recombines TRBV30 with TRBJ2-7; weak D call: TRBD2 (5 bases). Germline assignment: CDR1 GTSNPN and CDR2 SVGIG (reference sequence). The CDR3 runs to 11 residues. V was clipped by 4 bases and J by 4 bases, with 8 bases between them. CDR3 in amino acids: CAWKGEYEQYF. The CDR3 coding sequence is TGTGCCTGGAAGGGAGAATACGAGCAGTACTTC.

V gene TRBV27 combines with J gene TRBJ1-2; 8 nucleotides line up with TRBD1. After removal of 9 bases from V and 3 bases from J, the junction contained 12 bases not matched to a gene. CDR1 and CDR2 (germline): MNHEY, SMNVEV (reference sequence). The CDR3 is 15 residues long. CDR3 sequence: CASTSKRQGYYGYTF. In DNA form, the CDR3 reads TGTGCCAGTACCTCGAAGCGACAGGGGTACTATGGCTACACCTTC.

A single count supports this clone. The rearrangement joins TRBV19 to TRBJ2-6; TRBD1 agrees at 10 bases. CDR3 size: 18 residues. Germline-derived CDR1 and CDR2 are LNHDA and SQIVND (reference sequence). Trimming removed 5 bases from V and 2 bases from J; junction bases left unmatched: 9. The CDR3 is CASSASPTGGAGANVLTF. CDR3 coding DNA: TGTGCCAGTAGTGCCTCCCCGACAGGGGGCGCTGGGGCCAACGTCCTGACTTTC.

The genes are TRBV30 and TRBJ1-3; D is undetermined. Trimming pared 0 bases from V and 1 base from J, leaving 10 bases between. Germline V lookup: CDR1 GTSNPN, CDR2 SVGIG (reference sequence). This CDR3 has 15 residues. The CDR3 DNA follows: TGTGCCTGGAGTGTTGGTCAGAGGTCTGGAAACACCATATATTTT. It translates to CAWSVGQRSGNTIYF. The full variable domain, completed using reference TRBV30 and TRBJ1-3, is SQTIHQWPATLVQPVGSPLSLECTVEGTSNPNLYWYRQAAGRGLQLLFYSVGIGQISSEVPQNLSASRPQDRQFILSSKKLLLSDSGFYLCAWSVGQRSGNTIYFGEGSWLTVV.

The V gene is TRBV28, the J gene TRBJ1-1; 9 positions agree with TRBD1. The germline V gene has CDR1 MDHEN and CDR2 SYDVKM. V lost 8 bases to trimming and J lost 1 base; unmatched junction nucleotides: 14. The CDR3 sequence is 17 residues long. The CDR3 loop is CASETPSGTGSNTEAFF. The CDR3 nucleotides are TGTGCCAGCGAAACGCCATCTGGGACAGGGTCGAACACTGAAGCTTTCTTT. Variable domain in full (rest from reference TRBV28 and TRBJ1-1): DVKVTQSSRYLVKRTGEKVFLECVQDMDHENMFWYRQDPGLGLRLIYFSYDVKMKEKGDIPEGYSVSREKKERFSLILESASTNQTSMYLCASETPSGTGSNTEAFFGQGTRLTVV.

The CDR3 spells CASSFQGQGGSRGTQYF. In DNA form, the CDR3 reads TGCGCCAGCAGCTTCCAAGGACAGGGAGGGTCTAGGGGGACGCAGTATTTT. The chain is built from TRBV5-1 and TRBJ2-3, with a possible D match to TRBD1 (8 bases). The V end was cut by 2 bases, the J end by 9 bases, with 25 bases between. The CDR3 has 17 amino acids. In germline, CDR1 is SGHRS, CDR2 YFSETQ.

V gene TRBV7-2 combines with J gene TRBJ2-7; D possibly corresponds to TRBD2 (7 bases). The CDR3 is 17 residues long. V lost 1 base and J 0 bases, leaving 16 bases between the germline ends. Germline CDR1 SGHTA, CDR2 FQGNSA. Written as DNA, the CDR3 is TGTGCCAGCAGCTTAGGGCGTATGAGGGGGGGCTCCTACGAGCAGTACTTC. The encoded protein is CASSLGRMRGGSYEQYF.

The V gene is TRBV29-1, the J gene TRBJ2-7; maybe TRBD2 (5 bases). The CDR3 is 11 amino acids. CDR1 is SQVTM, CDR2 ANQGSEA, per germline. Between the trimmed V and J ends, which lost 5 bases and 3 bases, there was a span of 8 bases. The CDR3, as DNA: TGCAGCGTTCTAGCTGGCTACGAGCAGTACTTC. It yields the protein CSVLAGYEQYF.

V usage is TRBV28 and J usage is TRBJ1-4; no reliable D call. The CDR3 has 16 residues. Germline loops: CDR1 MDHEN, CDR2 SYDVKM. Trimming removed 6 bases from V and 10 bases from J, with 24 bases in between. CDR3 sequence reads: CASSTPTGVGLVKLFF. The CDR3 coding sequence is TGTGCCAGCAGCACTCCCACCGGGGTGGGTCTTGTAAAACTGTTTTTT. Full variable domain (missing parts from reference TRBV28 and TRBJ1-4): DVKVTQSSRYLVKRTGEKVFLECVQDMDHENMFWYRQDPGLGLRLIYFSYDVKMKEKGDIPEGYSVSREKKERFSLILESASTNQTSMYLCASSTPTGVGLVKLFFGSGTQLSVL.

This clone was observed once. The chain is built from TRBV3-1 (or the pseudogene TRBV3-2) and TRBJ2-1; TRBD2 aligns across 10 bases. Trimming at V came to 1 base and at J to 10 bases, leaving 10 bases not matched to a gene. The CDR3 runs 16 residues. Per the germline V gene, CDR1 is LGHDT and CDR2 is YNNKEL (reference sequence). CDR3 sequence reads: CASSQGGAGGFGEQFF. The CDR3 DNA reads TGTGCCAGCAGCCAAGGAGGAGCGGGAGGGTTTGGAGAGCAGTTCTTC.

This clone was observed a few times. V is TRBV9 and J is TRBJ1-1; D is unresolved. Germline V gene data show CDR1 as SGDLS and CDR2 as YYNGEE. This CDR3 comprises 15 residues. The V end was cut by 0 bases, the J end by 0 bases, with 9 bases between. CDR3 in amino acids: CASSVGGRLNTEAFF. As DNA, the CDR3 is TGTGCCAGCAGCGTAGGCGGCCGTTTGAACACTGAAGCTTTCTTT.

The CDR3, as DNA: TGTGCCAGCAGCGGGGGACTAGCGGGAGGTGGGCCTTTCGGTGAGCAGTTCTTC. Protein sequence: CASSGGLAGGGPFGEQFF. The genes are TRBV9 and TRBJ2-1, with 15 bases lining up with TRBD2. This CDR3 has 18 amino acids. Germline loops: CDR1 SGDLS, CDR2 YYNGEE. V was pared by 3 bases and J by 9 bases, with 13 bases of the junction left unmatched.

This sequence joins TRBV7-2 and TRBJ2-1; TRBD1 matches 9 bases. The CDR3 extends over 16 amino acids. Germline trimming cut 5 bases from V and 11 bases from J; bases unmatched to any gene: 16. Germline V gene lookup returns CDR1 SGHTA and CDR2 FQGNSA. The CDR3 reads CASSKEAGQGIAKQFF. CDR3 in DNA: TGTGCCAGCAGCAAGGAGGCGGGACAGGGTATCGCGAAGCAGTTCTTC.